This T cell receptor beta chain originates from a study of blood T cell repertoires in COVID-19. Across the study: There were acute and convalescent COVID-19 samples, and they came from the United States, Italy and Spain. Sources were T cells, B-cell-depleted T cells, or PBMCs; the material itself was cDNA or gDNA.

As handled by the study authors: Reference gene primers were amplified, and this amplification served to estimate nucleated cell counts. The repertoire was sequenced with immunoSEQ multiplex PCR; TCRdb's copy has only in-frame clones and lacks some. V, J and clone size reflect that table, while D and trimming were determined from the DNA. The sample carries some 200,000 clones, around four fifths recorded once. Sample: peripheral blood. The sequence came from a young man with active or convalescent COVID-19.

The CDR3 reads CATTKQEWFF. CDR3 coding DNA: TGTGCCACTACGAAGCAAGAGTGGTTCTTC. This rearrangement joins TRBV28 to TRBJ2-1; no reliable D call. This CDR3 contains 10 residues. The V end was cut by 10 bases, the J end by 15 bases, with 16 bases between. CDR1 is MDHEN and CDR2 is SYDVKM in the germline V gene.